Sequencing of this T cell receptor beta chain was carried out in a study of T cells in localized non-small cell lung cancer. Findings and limits, study-wide: The highest T cell clonality was in uninvolved adjacent lung, above tumor. Adjacent lung held a median 57 of the top 100 tumor clones. The tumor had only one region sequenced, so heterogeneity remains possible.

The method was immunoSEQ multiplex PCR; TCRdb's version includes in-frame clones alone and lacks a portion of them. In the table there are around 40,000 clones, more than 85% of which are singletons. A note on this clone: Its antigen remains unidentified.

Specimen: peripheral blood, collected before any cancer treatment. This receptor was taken from a woman aged 18-49 years with stage III lung adenocarcinoma.

CDR3 DNA: TGCGCCAGCAGCACTGACAGGGACTATGGCTACACCTTC. This encodes CASSTDRDYGYTF. V and J are TRBV5-1 and TRBJ1-2; TRBD1 matches 7 bases. The CDR3 runs 13 residues. CDR1 and CDR2 from the germline V gene are SGHRS and YFSETQ. Unmatched junction bases numbered 3, after V lost 4 bases and J lost 3 bases. The whole variable domain, filled in from reference TRBV5-1 and TRBJ1-2, reads KAGVTQTPRYLIKTRGQQVTLSCSPISGHRSVSWYQQTPGQGLQFLFEYFSETQRNKGNFPGRFSGRQFSNSRSEMNVSTLELGDSALYLCASSTDRDYGYTFGSGTRLTVV.